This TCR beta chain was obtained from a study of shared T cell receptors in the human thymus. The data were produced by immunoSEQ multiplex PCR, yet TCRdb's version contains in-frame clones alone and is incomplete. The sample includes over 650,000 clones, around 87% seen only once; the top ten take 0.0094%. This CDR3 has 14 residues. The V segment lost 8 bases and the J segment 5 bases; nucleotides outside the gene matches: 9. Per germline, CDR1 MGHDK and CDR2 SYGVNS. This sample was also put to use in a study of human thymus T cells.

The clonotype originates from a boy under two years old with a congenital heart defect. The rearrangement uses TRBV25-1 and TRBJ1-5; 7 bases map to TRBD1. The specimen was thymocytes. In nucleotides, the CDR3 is TGTGCCAGCTCCCCAGGGGGTCCGCATCAGCCCCAGCATTTT. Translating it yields CASSPGGPHQPQHF.